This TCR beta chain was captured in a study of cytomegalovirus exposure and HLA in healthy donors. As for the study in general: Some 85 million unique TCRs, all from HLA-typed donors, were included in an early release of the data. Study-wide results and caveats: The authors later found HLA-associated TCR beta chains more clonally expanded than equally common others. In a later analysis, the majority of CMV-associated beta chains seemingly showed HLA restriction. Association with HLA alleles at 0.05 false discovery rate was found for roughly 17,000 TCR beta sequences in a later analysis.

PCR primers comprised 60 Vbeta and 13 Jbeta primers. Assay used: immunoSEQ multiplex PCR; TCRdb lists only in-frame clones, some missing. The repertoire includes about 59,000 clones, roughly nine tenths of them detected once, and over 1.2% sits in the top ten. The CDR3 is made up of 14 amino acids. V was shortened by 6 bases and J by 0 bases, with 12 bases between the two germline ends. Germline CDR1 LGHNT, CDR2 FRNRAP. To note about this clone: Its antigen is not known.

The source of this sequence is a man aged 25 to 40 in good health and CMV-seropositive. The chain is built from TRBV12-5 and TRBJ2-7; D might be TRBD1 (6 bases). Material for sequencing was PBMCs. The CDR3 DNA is TGTGCTAGTGGCCCCCAGGGGAGCTCCTACGAGCAGTACTTC. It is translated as CASGPQGSSYEQYF.